Listed here are 24 T cell receptor beta chains from one sample, sequenced in a study of blood T cell repertoires in COVID-19. Clones were read by immunoSEQ multiplex PCR, and TCRdb kept only the in-frame ones, dropping some. Here the sample spans approximately 440,000 clones, about 85% being singletons. Input material: PBMCs or T cells enriched from blood (not recorded which). These receptors came from a woman younger than 30 who had recovered from COVID-19.

The V call is TRBV30, the J call TRBJ1-2, with 8 nucleotides matching TRBD1. Per the germline V gene, CDR1 is GTSNPN and CDR2 is SVGIG (reference sequence). Germline trimming cut 2 bases from V and 8 bases from J; bases unmatched to any gene: 7. The CDR3 spans 13 residues. Here the CDR3 reads CAWSPQGASGYTF. CDR3 DNA sequence: TGTGCCTGGAGTCCCCAGGGGGCGTCGGGCTACACCTTC.

The chain carries TRBV10-2 and TRBJ1-2; 11 nucleotides align to TRBD1. The CDR3 runs 13 residues. Germline-derived CDR1 and CDR2 are WSHSY and SAAADI. The junction had 7 bases not matched to a gene; V was cut back by 3 bases and J by 13 bases. The CDR3 region is CASSDERGTGGTF. CDR3 nucleotide sequence: TGCGCCAGCAGTGACGAAAGGGGGACAGGGGGCACCTTC.

There are a few counts of this clone. V is TRBV29-1 and J is TRBJ1-5, with TRBD1 matching 8 bases. Germline V CDR1 and CDR2: SQVTM, ANQGSEA. The CDR3 extends over 15 amino acids. V trimming: 4 bases; J trimming: 2 bases; junction bases outside the gene matches: 7. The chain's CDR3 is CSVGTGGGGNQPQHF. The CDR3 DNA is TGCAGCGTTGGAACAGGGGGTGGAGGCAATCAGCCCCAGCATTTT.

V is TRBV7-2 and J is TRBJ2-1, with TRBD2 as a possible D gene (6 bases). The V gene's germline CDR1 is SGHTA and CDR2 FQGNSA. The CDR3 has 15 residues. V dropped 1 base and J dropped 6 bases, with 13 bases sitting between them. CDR3 in amino acids: CASSLEAIAVNEQFF. DNA for the CDR3: TGTGCCAGCAGCTTAGAGGCTATAGCGGTCAATGAGCAGTTCTTC.

J is TRBJ1-1 and V is TRBV11-2; D is undetermined. This CDR3 is built from 14 residues. Germline CDR1 is SGHAT and CDR2 is FQNNGV. With 5 bases removed from V and 4 bases from J, the gap between germline ends came to 14 bases. CDR3 sequence reads: CASSPTILGTEAFF. The CDR3 bases are TGTGCCAGCAGCCCAACCATACTTGGCACTGAAGCTTTCTTT.

The V and J genes are TRBV5-1 and TRBJ1-1; the D gene is possibly TRBD1 (5 bases). V was pared by 6 bases and J by 0 bases, with 9 bases between. Per the germline V gene, CDR1 is SGHRS and CDR2 is YFSETQ. The CDR3 contains 13 residues. DNA of the CDR3: TGCGCCAGCACCAGGGATATGAACACTGAAGCTTTCTTT. Encoded protein: CASTRDMNTEAFF.

Notes on this clone: Other DNA variants within this sample encode the same CDR3. V and J are TRBV7-8 and TRBJ2-7; 7 bases fit TRBD1. Germline CDR1 is SGHVS and CDR2 is FQNEAQ. V shed 5 bases, J shed 1 base, and the junction held 5 bases outside the gene matches. The CDR3 is 14 residues long. The CDR3 is CASSLRDSSYEQYF. The CDR3 DNA reads as TGTGCCAGCAGCCTTAGGGACAGTTCCTACGAGCAGTACTTC.

This sequence joins TRBV28 and TRBJ1-2; D not resolved. Germline V gene data show CDR1 as MDHEN and CDR2 as SYDVKM. The CDR3 length is 11 residues. V lost 7 bases to trimming and J lost 6 bases, with 9 bases between them. The DNA of the CDR3 is TGTGCCAGCACAACGGCGGATGGCTACACCTTC. Amino acid sequence: CASTTADGYTF.

The genes are TRBV7-9 and TRBJ1-6; 9 bases line up with TRBD1. Losses at the gene ends were 5 bases for V and 7 bases for J; bases not matched to a gene: 6. The CDR3 loop spans 15 amino acids. Germline CDR1 SEHNR, CDR2 FQNEAQ (reference sequence). The CDR3: CASSPGDRGNSPLHF. The CDR3 region has the DNA TGTGCCAGCAGCCCTGGTGACAGGGGGAATTCACCCCTCCACTTT.

The V and J genes are TRBV30 and TRBJ1-2; maybe TRBD1 (5 bases). The CDR3 runs 15 residues. The V and J ends lost 3 bases and 4 bases respectively, with 18 bases between them. The germline CDR1 and CDR2 sequences are GTSNPN and SVGIG (reference sequence). The CDR3: CAWRPGTVNSYGYTF. CDR3 bases: TGTGCCTGGAGGCCGGGGACTGTTAATTCCTATGGCTACACCTTC.

This clone was seen only a few times. The rearrangement links TRBV4-1 to TRBJ1-1, with D possibly being TRBD1 (5 bases). Germline CDR1 is MGHRA and CDR2 is YSYEKL. The CDR3 runs to 15 residues. V lost 1 base to trimming and J lost 3 bases, with 12 bases between them. CDR3 nucleotides: TGCGCCAGCAGCCAAGGAGTTGGGGGGTACACTGAAGCTTTCTTT. Its protein product is CASSQGVGGYTEAFF.

The V and J genes are TRBV3-1 (or the pseudogene TRBV3-2) and TRBJ2-7; D is uncertain. CDR3 length equals 14 residues. The V gene's germline CDR1 is LGHDT and CDR2 YNNKEL (reference sequence). Trimming left V 2 bases short and J 3 bases short, with 11 bases between. CDR3 protein: CASSQRGQYYEQYF. In DNA, the CDR3 is TGTGCCAGCAGCCAACGCGGTCAGTACTACGAGCAGTACTTC.

This CDR3 reads CASTHPQTGGSGNTIYF. CDR3 bases: TGTGCCAGCACCCATCCGCAAACAGGGGGCTCTGGAAACACCATATATTTT. The rearrangement uses TRBV2 and TRBJ1-3; 8 positions match TRBD1. Trimming took 7 bases from V and 0 from J; bases not matched to a gene: 11. The CDR3 covers 17 residues. In germline, CDR1 is SNHLY, CDR2 FYNNEI. Combining the CDR3 with reference TRBV2 and TRBJ1-3 gives the whole variable domain EPEVTQTPSHQVTQMGQEVILRCVPISNHLYFYWYRQILGQKVEFLVSFYNNEISEKSEIFDDQFSVERPDGSNFTLKIRSTKLEDSAMYFCASTHPQTGGSGNTIYFGEGSWLTVV.

The CDR3 coding sequence is TGTGCCAGCAGCTTAGGACGGAGCGGGCTTGCTCTAGAGACCCAGTACTTC. The encoded protein is CASSLGRSGLALETQYF. V is TRBV7-2 and J is TRBJ2-5; tentatively, D is TRBD2 (6 bases). The CDR3 has 17 residues. V gave up 1 base and J gave up 4 bases, with 19 bases separating them. Per the germline V gene, CDR1 is SGHTA and CDR2 is FQGNSA.

The V and J genes are TRBV29-1 and TRBJ2-3, with D maybe TRBD1 (6 bases). Trimming removed 5 bases at V and 3 bases at J, with 9 bases between. The CDR3 covers 12 residues. Germline-derived CDR1 and CDR2 are SQVTM and ANQGSEA. CDR3 in amino acids: CSVNRETDTQYF. The CDR3 DNA reads as TGCAGCGTTAACAGGGAGACAGATACGCAGTATTTT.

The V call is TRBV10-1, the J call TRBJ2-3; D perhaps matches TRBD2 (5 bases). Trimming took off 2 bases at V and 6 bases at J, with 9 bases between the two ends. The germline gives CDR1 WNHNN, CDR2 SYGVQD (reference sequence). There are 13 residues in the CDR3. The CDR3 region is CASSENPGDTQYF. The CDR3 DNA is TGCGCCAGCAGTGAGAACCCGGGGGATACGCAGTATTTT.

The chain couples TRBV5-1 to TRBJ1-1; the D gene is possibly TRBD1 (6 bases). The V end lost 2 bases, the J end lost 0 bases, and 14 bases lay between the germline ends. Germline CDR1 reads SGHRS; CDR2 reads YFSETQ. CDR3 length equals 16 residues. CDR3 in amino acids: CASSLQGSPLNTEAFF. The CDR3 nucleotides read TGCGCCAGCAGCTTACAGGGAAGCCCCTTGAACACTGAAGCTTTCTTT.

This chain uses TRBV27 with TRBJ1-5; D is perhaps TRBD1 (6 bases). The CDR3 spans 21 residues. Germline CDR1 and CDR2: MNHEY and SMNVEV (reference sequence). V was clipped by 2 bases and J by 0 bases, with 26 bases between them. The CDR3 loop reads CASSLRRASGGPGHSNQPQHF. Written as DNA, the CDR3 is TGTGCCAGCAGTTTAAGACGGGCTAGCGGGGGGCCGGGCCATAGCAATCAGCCCCAGCATTTT.

The CDR3, as DNA: TGTGCCAGCAGTCCCTGGGACAATACGCGTCGTAACTATGGCTACACCTTC. It is translated as CASSPWDNTRRNYGYTF. V and J are TRBV28 and TRBJ1-2, with a weak D call TRBD1 (6 bases). The germline V and J ends were trimmed by 5 bases and 1 base, with 20 bases remaining between them. The CDR3 extends over 17 amino acids. The germline gives CDR1 MDHEN, CDR2 SYDVKM.

The chain employs TRBV24-1 and TRBJ2-3; D is possibly TRBD1 (6 bases). The germline V gene has CDR1 KGHDR and CDR2 SFDVKD. V was cut by 8 bases and J by 5 bases, with 10 bases left in between. The CDR3 spans 12 residues. The CDR3 region is CATKQGGDTQYF. The CDR3 DNA reads TGTGCCACCAAACAGGGCGGAGATACGCAGTATTTT.

The V gene is TRBV7-9, the J gene TRBJ2-5, with TRBD2 matching over 7 bases. Germline CDR1 SEHNR, CDR2 FQNEAQ (reference sequence). This CDR3 is built from 16 residues. After removal of 5 bases from V and 1 base from J, the junction contained 10 bases not matched to a gene. CDR3 protein: CASSPGGVTFQETQYF. CDR3 coding DNA: TGTGCCAGCAGCCCTGGGGGGGTCACCTTCCAAGAGACCCAGTACTTC. Using reference TRBV7-9 and TRBJ2-5 for the parts outside the CDR3, the full variable domain is DTGVSQNPRHKITKRGQNVTFRCDPISEHNRLYWYRQTLGQGPEFLTYFQNEAQLEKSRLLSDRFSAERPKGSFSTLEIQRTEQGDSAMYLCASSPGGVTFQETQYFGPGTRLLVL.

This chain connects TRBV24-1 to TRBJ1-5; D ambiguous. Germline values: CDR1 KGHDR, CDR2 SFDVKD. Trimming took 12 bases from V and 3 from J, leaving 17 bases between them. This CDR3 is 14 amino acids long. The CDR3, as DNA: TGTGCCTTTTCTCTACGGAGGGACAATCAGCCCCAGCATTTT. This encodes CAFSLRRDNQPQHF.

The V call is TRBV5-1, the J call TRBJ1-1, with D possibly being TRBD1 (5 bases). Trimming took 4 bases from V and 0 from J, leaving 10 bases between them. Germline CDR1 reads SGHRS; CDR2 reads YFSETQ. CDR3 length: 14 amino acids. The CDR3 reads CASSPTALNTEAFF. The CDR3, as DNA: TGCGCCAGCAGCCCGACAGCCCTGAACACTGAAGCTTTCTTT.

This chain joins TRBV9 and TRBJ1-6, with TRBD1 identical over 7 bases. The CDR3 loop spans 15 amino acids. With 4 bases clipped from V and 7 bases from J, the junction kept 8 bases outside the gene matches. CDR1 and CDR2 (germline): SGDLS, YYNGEE. The CDR3 DNA follows: TGTGCCAGCAGCTTCGAGGGGGCGGGAAATTCACCCCTCCACTTT. Amino acid sequence: CASSFEGAGNSPLHF. Drawing the rest from reference TRBV9 and TRBJ1-6, the complete variable domain is DSGVTQTPKHLITATGQRVTLRCSPRSGDLSVYWYQQSLDQGLQFLIQYYNGEERAKGNILERFSAQQFPDLHSELNLSSLELGDSALYFCASSFEGAGNSPLHFGNGTRLTVT.